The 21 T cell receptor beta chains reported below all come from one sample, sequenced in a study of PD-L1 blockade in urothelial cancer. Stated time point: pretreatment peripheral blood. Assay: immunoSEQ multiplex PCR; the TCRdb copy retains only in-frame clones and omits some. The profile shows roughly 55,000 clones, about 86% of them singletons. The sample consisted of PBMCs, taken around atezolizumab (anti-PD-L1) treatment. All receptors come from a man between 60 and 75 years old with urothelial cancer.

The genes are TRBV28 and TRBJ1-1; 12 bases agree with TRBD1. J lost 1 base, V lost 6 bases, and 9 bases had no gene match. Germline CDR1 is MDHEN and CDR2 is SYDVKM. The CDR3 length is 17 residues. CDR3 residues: CASSSPGQGARNTEAFF. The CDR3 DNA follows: TGTGCCAGCAGCTCGCCGGGACAGGGGGCCCGGAACACTGAAGCTTTCTTT.

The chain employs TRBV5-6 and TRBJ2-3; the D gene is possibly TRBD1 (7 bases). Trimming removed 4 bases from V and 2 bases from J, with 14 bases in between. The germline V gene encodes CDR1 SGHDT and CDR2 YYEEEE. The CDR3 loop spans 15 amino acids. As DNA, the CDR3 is TGTGCCAGCAGCCAACCAGGGGGGATCACAGATACGCAGTATTTT. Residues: CASSQPGGITDTQYF.

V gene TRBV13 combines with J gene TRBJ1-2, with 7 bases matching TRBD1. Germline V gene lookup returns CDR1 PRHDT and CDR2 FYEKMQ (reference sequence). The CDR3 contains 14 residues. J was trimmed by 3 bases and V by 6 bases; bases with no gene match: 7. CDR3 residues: CASRRTGGDYGYTF. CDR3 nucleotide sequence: TGTGCCAGCAGACGGACAGGAGGTGACTATGGCTACACCTTC.

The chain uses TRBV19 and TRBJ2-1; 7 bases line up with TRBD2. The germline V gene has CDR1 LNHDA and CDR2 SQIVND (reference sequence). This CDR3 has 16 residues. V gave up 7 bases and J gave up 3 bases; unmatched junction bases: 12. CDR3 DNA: TGTGCCAGTACCCCCACCTCGCGGGGGTTCTACAATGAGCAGTTCTTC. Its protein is CASTPTSRGFYNEQFF.

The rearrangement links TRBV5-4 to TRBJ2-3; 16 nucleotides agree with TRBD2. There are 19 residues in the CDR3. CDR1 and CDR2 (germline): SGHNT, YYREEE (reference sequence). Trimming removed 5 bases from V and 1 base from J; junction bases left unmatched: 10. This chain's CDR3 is CASRWTAGTSGGGTDTQYF. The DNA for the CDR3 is TGTGCCAGCAGATGGACCGCCGGGACTAGCGGGGGGGGCACAGATACGCAGTATTTT.

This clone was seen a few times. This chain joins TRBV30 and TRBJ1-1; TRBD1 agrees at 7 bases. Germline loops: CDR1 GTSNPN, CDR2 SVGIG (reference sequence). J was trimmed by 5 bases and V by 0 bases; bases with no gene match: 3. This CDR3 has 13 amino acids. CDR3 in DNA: TGTGCCTGGAGTGTGGACAGGAGTACTGAAGCTTTCTTT. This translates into CAWSVDRSTEAFF.

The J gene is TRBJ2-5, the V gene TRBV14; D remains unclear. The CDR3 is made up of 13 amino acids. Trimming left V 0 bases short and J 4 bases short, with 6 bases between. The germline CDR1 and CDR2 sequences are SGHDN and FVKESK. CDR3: CASSQDLAETQYF. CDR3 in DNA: TGTGCCAGCAGCCAAGACCTGGCAGAGACCCAGTACTTC.

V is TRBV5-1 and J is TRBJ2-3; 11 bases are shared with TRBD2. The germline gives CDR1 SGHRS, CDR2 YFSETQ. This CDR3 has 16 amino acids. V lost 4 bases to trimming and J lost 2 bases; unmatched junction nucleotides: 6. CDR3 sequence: CASSLPSGGNTDTQYF. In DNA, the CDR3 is TGCGCCAGCAGCCTTCCTAGCGGGGGGAACACAGATACGCAGTATTTT.

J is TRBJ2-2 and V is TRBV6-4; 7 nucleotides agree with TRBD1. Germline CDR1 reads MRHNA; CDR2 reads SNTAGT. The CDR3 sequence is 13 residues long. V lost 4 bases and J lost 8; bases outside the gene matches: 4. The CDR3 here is CASSAETGGELFF. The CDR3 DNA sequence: TGTGCCAGCAGTGCCGAGACAGGGGGGGAGCTGTTTTTT.

CDR3 in DNA: TGTGCCAGCTCACCGACAGAGATCCGAAATCAGCCCCAGCATTTT. Amino acids: CASSPTEIRNQPQHF. The chain recombines TRBV18 with TRBJ1-5, with a tentative D call TRBD1 (5 bases). The CDR3 spans 15 residues. V was pared by 3 bases and J by 4 bases, with 13 bases between. Germline V gene data show CDR1 as KGHSH and CDR2 as LQKENI.

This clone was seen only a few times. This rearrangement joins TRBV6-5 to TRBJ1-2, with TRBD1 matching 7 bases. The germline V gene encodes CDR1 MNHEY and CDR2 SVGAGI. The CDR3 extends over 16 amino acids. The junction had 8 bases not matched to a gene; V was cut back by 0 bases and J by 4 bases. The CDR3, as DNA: TGTGCCAGCAGTTACTCCCTTAGGGGGCCCTTCTATGGCTACACCTTC. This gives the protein CASSYSLRGPFYGYTF.

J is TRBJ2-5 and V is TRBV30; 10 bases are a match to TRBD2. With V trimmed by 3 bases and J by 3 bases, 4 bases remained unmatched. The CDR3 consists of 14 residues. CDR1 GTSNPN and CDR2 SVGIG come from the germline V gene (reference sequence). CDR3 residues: CAWSAGTSEETQYF. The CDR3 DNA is TGTGCCTGGAGCGCCGGGACTAGCGAAGAGACCCAGTACTTC.

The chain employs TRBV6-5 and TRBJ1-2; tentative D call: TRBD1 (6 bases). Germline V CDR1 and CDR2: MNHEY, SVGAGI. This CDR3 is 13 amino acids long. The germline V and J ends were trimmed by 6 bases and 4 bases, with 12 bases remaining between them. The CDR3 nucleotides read TGTGCCAGCAGCTCAACAGGGTCCTATGGCTACACCTTC. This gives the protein CASSSTGSYGYTF.

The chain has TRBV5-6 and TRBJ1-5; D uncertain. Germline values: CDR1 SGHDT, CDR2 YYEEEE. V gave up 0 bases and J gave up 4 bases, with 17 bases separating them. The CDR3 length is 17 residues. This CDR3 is CASSLAKGSGGNQPQHF. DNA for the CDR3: TGTGCCAGCAGCTTGGCTAAAGGGAGTGGTGGAAATCAGCCCCAGCATTTT. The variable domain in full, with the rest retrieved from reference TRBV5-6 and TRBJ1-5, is DAGVTQSPTHLIKTRGQQVTLRCSPKSGHDTVSWYQQALGQGPQFIFQYYEEEERQRGNFPDRFSGHQFPNYSSELNVNALLLGDSALYLCASSLAKGSGGNQPQHFGDGTRLSIL.

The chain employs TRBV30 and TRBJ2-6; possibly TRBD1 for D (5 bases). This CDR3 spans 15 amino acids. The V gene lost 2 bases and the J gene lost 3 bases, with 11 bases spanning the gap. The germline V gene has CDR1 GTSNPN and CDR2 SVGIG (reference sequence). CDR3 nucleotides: TGTGCCTGGAGTCGCGACAGTTTTGGGGCCAACGTCCTGACTTTC. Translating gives CAWSRDSFGANVLTF.

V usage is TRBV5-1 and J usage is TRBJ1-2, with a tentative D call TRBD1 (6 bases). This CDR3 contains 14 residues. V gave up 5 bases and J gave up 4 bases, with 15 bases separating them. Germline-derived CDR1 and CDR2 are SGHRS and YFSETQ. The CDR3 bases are TGCGCCAGCAGTGGTGACCGGGACACCTATGGCTACACCTTC. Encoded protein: CASSGDRDTYGYTF.

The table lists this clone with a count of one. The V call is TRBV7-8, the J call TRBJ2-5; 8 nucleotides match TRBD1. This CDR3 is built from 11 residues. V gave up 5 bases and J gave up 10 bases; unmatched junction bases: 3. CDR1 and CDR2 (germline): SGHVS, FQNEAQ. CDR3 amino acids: CASSQGAVQYF. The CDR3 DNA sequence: TGTGCCAGCAGCCAGGGGGCGGTCCAGTACTTC. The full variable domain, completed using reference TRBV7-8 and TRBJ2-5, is GAGVSQSPRYKVAKRGQDVALRCDPISGHVSLFWYQQALGQGPEFLTYFQNEAQLDKSGLPSDRFFAERPEGSVSTLKIQRTQQEDSAVYLCASSQGAVQYFGPGTRLLVL.

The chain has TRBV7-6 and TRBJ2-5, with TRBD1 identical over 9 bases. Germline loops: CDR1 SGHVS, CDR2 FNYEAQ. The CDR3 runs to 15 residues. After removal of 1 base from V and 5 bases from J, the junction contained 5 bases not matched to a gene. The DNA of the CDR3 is TGTGCCAGCAGCTTAGAAGGACAGGGGTGGGAGACCCAGTACTTC. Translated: CASSLEGQGWETQYF.

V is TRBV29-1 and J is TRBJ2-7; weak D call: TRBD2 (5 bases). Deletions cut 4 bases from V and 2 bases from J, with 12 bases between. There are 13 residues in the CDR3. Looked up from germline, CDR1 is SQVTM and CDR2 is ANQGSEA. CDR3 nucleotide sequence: TGCAGCGTTGCCCGGGAAGGAACCTACGAGCAGTACTTC. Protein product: CSVAREGTYEQYF.

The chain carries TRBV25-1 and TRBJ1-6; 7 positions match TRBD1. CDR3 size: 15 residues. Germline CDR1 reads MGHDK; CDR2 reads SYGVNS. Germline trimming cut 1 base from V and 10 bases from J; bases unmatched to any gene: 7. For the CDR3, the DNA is TGTGCCAGCAGTGAATTTAAACAGGGGCCATCACCCCTCCACTTT. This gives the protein CASSEFKQGPSPLHF.

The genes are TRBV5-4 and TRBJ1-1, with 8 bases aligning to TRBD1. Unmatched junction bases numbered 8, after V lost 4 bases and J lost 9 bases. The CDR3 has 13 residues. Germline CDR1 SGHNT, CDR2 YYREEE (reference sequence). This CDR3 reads CASSPDRASQAFF. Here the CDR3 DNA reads TGTGCCAGCAGCCCGGACAGGGCTTCTCAAGCTTTCTTT.